The T cell receptor beta chain under discussion was sequenced for a study of post-analysis software for immune sequencing data. Study as a whole: Recorded subtypes: relapsing-remitting, secondary progressive, progressive-relapsing; some patients unannotated.

Unique molecular identifiers had been added to the TCR beta cDNA libraries. MiXCR, applied by TCRdb to the PCR reads, yields one record per CDR3 protein. The sample contains 150,000 or so distinct CDR3 sequences, 35% to 40% of which appear only once. In this sample, this clonotype turned up a few times. Its antigen remains unknown. General study points: Compared with controls, patients showed significantly lower normalized Chao1 diversity.

This material consisted of blood, taken after autologous hematopoietic stem cell transplantation. This TCR was recovered from a girl aged 5 to 17 with multiple sclerosis.

The CDR3 loop reads CSVEFSVQETQYF. The CDR3 region has the DNA TGCAGCGTTGAGTTCTCAGTCCAAGAGACCCAGTACTTC. This chain joins TRBV29-1 and TRBJ2-5; no clear D. The CDR3 consists of 13 residues. The V end was cut by 3 bases, the J end by 1 base, with 9 bases between. Germline V gives CDR1 SQVTM, CDR2 ANQGSEA.